This T cell receptor beta chain was retrieved from a study of blood T cell repertoires in COVID-19. Background on the study: Nucleic acid was either cDNA or gDNA, and it came from T cells, B-cell-depleted T cells, or PBMCs.

There are 15 residues in the CDR3. V gave up 3 bases and J gave up 2 bases; unmatched junction bases: 7. Per the germline V gene, CDR1 is MDHEN and CDR2 is SYDVKM. Individuals aged about 18 to 95 years were recruited from 24 US areas. Cohorts were based on clinical histories the participants reported. Cohort 3 donors were reported recovered after two negative PCRs, clearance, or symptom resolution. Measured with immunoSEQ multiplex PCR; TCRdb has only the in-frame clones, and not every one. This repertoire shows approximately 300,000 clones, over 85% found once; its top ten account for about a tenth. The receptor comes from a woman aged 25 to 45 who had recovered from COVID-19. The rearrangement uses TRBV28 and TRBJ2-7, with TRBD1 identical over 7 bases. Sequencing was performed on PBMCs or T cells enriched from blood (not recorded which). The CDR3 here is CASSFRQGVAYEQYF. In nucleotides, the CDR3 is TGTGCCAGCAGTTTCCGACAGGGAGTGGCCTACGAGCAGTACTTC.